Described below is a single T cell receptor (beta chain) sequence and its context. The data are from a study of control samples from healthy donors and cancer patients. The data were produced by immunoSEQ multiplex PCR, yet TCRdb's version contains in-frame clones alone and is incomplete. The sample lists about 180,000 clones; around nine tenths were seen once. This CDR3 is built from 15 residues. The J segment lost 5 bases and the V segment lost 6 bases, leaving 10 bases of the junction unmatched. CDR1 and CDR2 from the germline V gene are MNHEY and SVGAGI. The sample was blood. The chain recombines TRBV6-5 with TRBJ2-1; TRBD2 matches at 7 bases. This receptor was obtained from a man aged 25-45 years in good health. The CDR3 DNA sequence: TGTGCCAGCAGGGAGGGCGGGAGAGCGGACAATGAGCAGTTCTTC. Translation: CASREGGRADNEQFF.